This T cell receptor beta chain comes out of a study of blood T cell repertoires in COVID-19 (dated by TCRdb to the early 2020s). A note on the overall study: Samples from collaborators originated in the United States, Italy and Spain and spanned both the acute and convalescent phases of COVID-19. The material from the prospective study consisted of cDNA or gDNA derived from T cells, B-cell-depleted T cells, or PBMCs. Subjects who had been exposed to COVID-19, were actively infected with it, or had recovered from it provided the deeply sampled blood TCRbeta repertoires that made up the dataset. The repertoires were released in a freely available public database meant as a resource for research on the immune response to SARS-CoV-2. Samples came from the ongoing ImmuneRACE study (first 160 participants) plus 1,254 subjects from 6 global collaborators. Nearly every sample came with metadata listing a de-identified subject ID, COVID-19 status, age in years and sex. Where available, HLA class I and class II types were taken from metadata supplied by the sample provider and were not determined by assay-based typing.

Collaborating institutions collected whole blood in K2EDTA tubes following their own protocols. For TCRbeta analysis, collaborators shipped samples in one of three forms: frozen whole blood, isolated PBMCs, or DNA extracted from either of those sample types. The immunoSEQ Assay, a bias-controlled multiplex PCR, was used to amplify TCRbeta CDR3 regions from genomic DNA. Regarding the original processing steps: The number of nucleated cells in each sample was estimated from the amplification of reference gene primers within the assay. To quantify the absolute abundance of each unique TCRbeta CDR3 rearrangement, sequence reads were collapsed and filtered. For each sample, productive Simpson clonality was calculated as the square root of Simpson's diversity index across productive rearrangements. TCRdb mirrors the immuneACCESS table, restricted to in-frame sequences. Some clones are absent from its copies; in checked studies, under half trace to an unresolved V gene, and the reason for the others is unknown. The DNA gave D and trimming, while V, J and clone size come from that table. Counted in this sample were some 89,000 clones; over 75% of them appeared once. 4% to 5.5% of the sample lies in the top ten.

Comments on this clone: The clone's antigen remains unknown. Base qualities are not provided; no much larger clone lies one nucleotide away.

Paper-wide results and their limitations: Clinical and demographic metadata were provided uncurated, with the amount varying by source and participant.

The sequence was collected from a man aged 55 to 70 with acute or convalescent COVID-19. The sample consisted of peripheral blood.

CDR3 sequence: CASSASNRGGYTF. The sequenced DNA is TGTGCCAGCTCAGCCTCCAACAGGGGAGGCTACACCTTC. In this chain, TRBV18 is recombined with TRBJ1-2; 7 central bases correspond to TRBD1. Counted from cysteine to phenylalanine, this CDR3 has 13 amino acids. Of the read, only the CDR3 DNA is kept; its 39 bases are in frame from base 1. Germline trimming: 5 bases from V, 8 bases from J; junction bases outside gene matches: 8. CDR1 and CDR2 are read off the germline V gene as KGHSH and LQKENI.